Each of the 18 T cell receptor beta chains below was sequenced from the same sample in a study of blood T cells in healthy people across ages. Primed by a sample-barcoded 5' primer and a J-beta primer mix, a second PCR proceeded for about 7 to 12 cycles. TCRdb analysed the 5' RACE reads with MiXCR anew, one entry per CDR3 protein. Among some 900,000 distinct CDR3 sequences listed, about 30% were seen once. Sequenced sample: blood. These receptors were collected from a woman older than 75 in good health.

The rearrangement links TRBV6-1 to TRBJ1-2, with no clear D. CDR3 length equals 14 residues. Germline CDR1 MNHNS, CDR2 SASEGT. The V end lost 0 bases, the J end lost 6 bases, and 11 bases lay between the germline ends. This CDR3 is CASSEAFMSHGYTF. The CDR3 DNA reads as TGTGCCAGCAGTGAAGCCTTTATGTCCCATGGCTACACCTTC.

The CDR3 nucleotides read TGTGCCAGCCAGCCCGGGGGTGGAGAGCAGTACTTC. It specifies CASQPGGGEQYF. The chain uses TRBV21-1 and TRBJ2-5; TRBD1 is the table's D call and was not checked against the DNA. TRBV21-1 is classified as a pseudogene. The CDR3 length is 12 residues.

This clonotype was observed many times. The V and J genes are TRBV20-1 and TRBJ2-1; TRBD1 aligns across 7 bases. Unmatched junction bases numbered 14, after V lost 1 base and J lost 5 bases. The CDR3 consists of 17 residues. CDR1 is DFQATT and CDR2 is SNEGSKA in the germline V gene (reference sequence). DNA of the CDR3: TGCAGTGCTAGAGCACCCGGGACAGTCATTAAGAACAATGAGCAGTTCTTC. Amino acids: CSARAPGTVIKNNEQFF.

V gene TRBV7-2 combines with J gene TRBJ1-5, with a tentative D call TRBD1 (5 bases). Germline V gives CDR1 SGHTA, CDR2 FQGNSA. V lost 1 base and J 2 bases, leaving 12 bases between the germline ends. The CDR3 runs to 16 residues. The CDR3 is CASSLEVGGGNQPQHF. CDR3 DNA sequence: TGTGCCAGCAGCTTAGAGGTGGGGGGTGGCAATCAGCCCCAGCATTTT.

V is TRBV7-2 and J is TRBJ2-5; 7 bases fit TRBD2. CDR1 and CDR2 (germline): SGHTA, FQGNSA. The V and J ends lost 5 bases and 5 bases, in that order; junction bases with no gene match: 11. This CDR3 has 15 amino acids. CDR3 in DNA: TGTGCCAGCAGCCCATTTCCGGGGAGGGTTGAGACCCAGTACTTC. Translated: CASSPFPGRVETQYF.

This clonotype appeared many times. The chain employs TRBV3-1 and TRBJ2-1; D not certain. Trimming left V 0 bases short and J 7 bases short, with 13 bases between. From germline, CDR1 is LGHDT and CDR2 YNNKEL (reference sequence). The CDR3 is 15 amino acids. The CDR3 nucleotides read TGTGCCAGCAGCCAAGATCGCGCTATCTCGAATGAGCAGTTCTTC. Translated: CASSQDRAISNEQFF.

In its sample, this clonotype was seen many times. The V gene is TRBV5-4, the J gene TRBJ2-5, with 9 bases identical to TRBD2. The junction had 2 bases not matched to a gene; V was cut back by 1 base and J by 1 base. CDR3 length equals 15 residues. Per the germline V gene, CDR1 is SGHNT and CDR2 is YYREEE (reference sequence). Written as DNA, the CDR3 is TGTGCCAGCAGCTTGTGGCGGGGGGGCCAAGAGACCCAGTACTTC. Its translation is CASSLWRGGQETQYF.

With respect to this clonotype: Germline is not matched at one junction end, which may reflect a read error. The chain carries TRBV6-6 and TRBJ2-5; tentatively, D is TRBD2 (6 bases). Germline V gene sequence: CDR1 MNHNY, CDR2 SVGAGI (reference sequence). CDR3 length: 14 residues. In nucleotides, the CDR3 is TGTGCCGGCAGTTACGAGGGAGGAGTGGGTGAGCAGTACTTC. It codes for CAGSYEGGVGEQYF.

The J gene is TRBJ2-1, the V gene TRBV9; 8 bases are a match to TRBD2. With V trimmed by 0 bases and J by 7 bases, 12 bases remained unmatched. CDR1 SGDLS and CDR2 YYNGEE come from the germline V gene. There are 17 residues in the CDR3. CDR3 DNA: TGTGCCAGCAGCGTAGCCGCGTGGCTAGCGGGCGGGAATGAGCAGTTCTTC. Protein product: CASSVAAWLAGGNEQFF.

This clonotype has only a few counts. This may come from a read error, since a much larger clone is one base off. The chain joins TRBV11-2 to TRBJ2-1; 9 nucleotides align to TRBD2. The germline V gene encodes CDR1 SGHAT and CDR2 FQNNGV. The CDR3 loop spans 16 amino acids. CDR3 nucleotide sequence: TGTGCCAGCAGCTTAGGACTAGCGGACTCCTGCAATGAGCAGTTCTTC. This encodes CASSLGLADSCNEQFF.

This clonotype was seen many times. Here the CDR3 DNA reads TGTGCCAGCAGTTTTCGGGGACAGCGGGGAGATACGCAGTATTTT. Its translation: CASSFRGQRGDTQYF. This chain connects TRBV27 to TRBJ2-3, with D possibly being TRBD1 or TRBD2 (7 bases each). Germline V gene lookup returns CDR1 MNHEY and CDR2 SMNVEV (reference sequence). V dropped 3 bases and J dropped 5 bases, with 15 bases sitting between them. The CDR3 is 15 amino acids.

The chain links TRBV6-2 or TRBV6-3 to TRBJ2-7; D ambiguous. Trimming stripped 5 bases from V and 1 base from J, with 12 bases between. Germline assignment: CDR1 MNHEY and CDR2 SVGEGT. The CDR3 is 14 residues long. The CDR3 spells CASSKTAISYEQYF. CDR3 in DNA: TGTGCCAGCAGTAAGACTGCTATATCCTACGAGCAGTACTTC.

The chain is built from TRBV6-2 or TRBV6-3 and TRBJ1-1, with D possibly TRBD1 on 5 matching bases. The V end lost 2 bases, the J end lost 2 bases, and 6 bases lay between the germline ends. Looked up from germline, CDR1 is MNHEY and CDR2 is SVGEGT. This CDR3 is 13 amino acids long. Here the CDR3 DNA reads TGTGCCAGCAGTTACCGGGACAACACTGAAGCTTTCTTT. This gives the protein CASSYRDNTEAFF.

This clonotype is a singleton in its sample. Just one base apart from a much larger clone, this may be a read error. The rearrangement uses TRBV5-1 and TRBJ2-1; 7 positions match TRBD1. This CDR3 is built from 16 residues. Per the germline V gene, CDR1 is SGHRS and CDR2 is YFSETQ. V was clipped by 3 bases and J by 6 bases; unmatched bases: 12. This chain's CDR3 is CASSSDRDRKSNEQFF. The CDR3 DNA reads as TGCGCCAGCAGCTCCGACCGGGACAGAAAAAGCAATGAGCAGTTCTTC.

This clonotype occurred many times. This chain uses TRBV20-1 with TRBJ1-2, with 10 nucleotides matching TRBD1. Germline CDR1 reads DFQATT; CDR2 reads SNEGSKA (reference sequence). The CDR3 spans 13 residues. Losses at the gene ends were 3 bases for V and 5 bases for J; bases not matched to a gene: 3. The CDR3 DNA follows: TGCAGTGCTAGTGCGGGACAGGGGTATGGCTACACCTTC. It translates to CSASAGQGYGYTF.

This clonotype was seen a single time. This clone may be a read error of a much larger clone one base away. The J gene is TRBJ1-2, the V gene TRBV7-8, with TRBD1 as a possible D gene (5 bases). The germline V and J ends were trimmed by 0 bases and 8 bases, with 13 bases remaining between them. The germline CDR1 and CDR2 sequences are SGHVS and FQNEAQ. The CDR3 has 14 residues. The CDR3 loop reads CASSLAGGIEGYTF. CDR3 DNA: TGTGCCAGCAGCTTAGCGGGGGGAATCGAAGGCTACACCTTC.

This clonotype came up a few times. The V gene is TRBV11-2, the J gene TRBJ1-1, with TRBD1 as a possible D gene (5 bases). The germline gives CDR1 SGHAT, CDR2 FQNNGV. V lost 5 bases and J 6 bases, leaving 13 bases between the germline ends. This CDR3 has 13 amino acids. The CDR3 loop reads CASSGRGRPEAFF. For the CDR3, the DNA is TGTGCCAGCAGCGGGAGGGGCAGGCCTGAAGCTTTCTTT. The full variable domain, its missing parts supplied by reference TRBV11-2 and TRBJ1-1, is EAGVAQSPRYKIIEKRQSVAFWCNPISGHATLYWYQQILGQGPKLLIQFQNNGVVDDSQLPKDRFSAERLKGVDSTLKIQPAKLEDSAVYLCASSGRGRPEAFFGQGTRLTVV.

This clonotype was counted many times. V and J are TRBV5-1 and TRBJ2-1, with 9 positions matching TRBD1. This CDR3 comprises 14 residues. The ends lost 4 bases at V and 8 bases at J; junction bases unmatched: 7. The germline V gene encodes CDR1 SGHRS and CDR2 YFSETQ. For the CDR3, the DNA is TGCGCCAGCAGCCAGAACAGGGGGCTGGATGAGCAGTTCTTC. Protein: CASSQNRGLDEQFF. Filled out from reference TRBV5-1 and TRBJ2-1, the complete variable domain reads KAGVTQTPRYLIKTRGQQVTLSCSPISGHRSVSWYQQTPGQGLQFLFEYFSETQRNKGNFPGRFSGRQFSNSRSEMNVSTLELGDSALYLCASSQNRGLDEQFFGPGTRLTVL.